A selection of T cell receptor beta chains follows, all from one sample in a study of cytomegalovirus exposure and HLA in healthy donors. Sequencing used immunoSEQ multiplex PCR; TCRdb keeps in-frame clones, though not all of them. The sample holds some 110,000 clones, 76% seen once. The specimen sequenced was PBMCs. The receptors shown here come from a man aged 50-60 years in good health and CMV-seropositive. Each CDR3 is given without its conserved first and last residue.

v_gene,j_gene,CDR3aa
TRBV6-5,TRBJ2-1,ASSYSFQGGNEQF
TRBV5-1,TRBJ2-2,ASSATPGQKFYTGELF
TRBV5-1,TRBJ2-3,ASSAKGRGSTDTQY
TRBV5-4,TRBJ2-7,ASSWTNTYEQY
TRBV6-4,TRBJ2-5,ASSDSGGRVLAQY
TRBV7-9,TRBJ2-7,ASSAAGTGGGEQY
TRBV10-3,TRBJ2-3,AISDPKTGDTQY
TRBV19,TRBJ1-4,ASSPPTGINEKLF
TRBV5-1,TRBJ1-1,ASSETGPADTEAF
TRBV6-5,TRBJ1-1,ASSYVRGTEAF
TRBV5-4,TRBJ2-5,ASSMGQGETQY
TRBV29-1,TRBJ1-3,SVAGQTEGNTIY
TRBV19,TRBJ2-7,ASSIREQINEQY
TRBV19,TRBJ2-2,ASNRGSPRSRTGELF
TRBV9,TRBJ2-2,ASGIPNTGELF
TRBV19,TRBJ2-3,ASSNRVHDTQY
TRBV11-2,TRBJ1-2,ASSPGRGFGISGYT
TRBV5-1,TRBJ2-5,ASSSTSGRVRETQY
TRBV6-5,TRBJ1-5,ASSYSRGDQPQH
TRBV19,TRBJ2-7,ASSIDRASYEQY
TRBV12-5,TRBJ1-3,ASAWPGNTIY
TRBV6-6,TRBJ1-5,ASSVVGQGGNQPQH
TRBV6-1,TRBJ1-2,ASSVVDSLNYGYT
TRBV9,TRBJ1-2,ASNPLTGATGHGYT
TRBV5-4,TRBJ1-2,ASSFRTAMIYGYT
TRBV13,TRBJ2-5,ASRSTGGAGETQY
TRBV25-1,TRBJ2-7,ASSEPSGSFYEQY
TRBV15,TRBJ2-3,ATSRDSVGGSTDTQY
TRBV2,TRBJ2-1,ASRTSGASSYNEQF
TRBV18,TRBJ2-1,ASSLTGTGIFDEQF
TRBV5-6,TRBJ2-7,ASSVSYLQGSMRDEQY